This T cell receptor (beta chain) was found in a study of T-cell reconstitution after alpha-beta-depleted transplantation in children. The TCRbeta library was prepared with unique molecular identifiers. TCRdb called the PCR reads again in MiXCR, with one record for every CDR3 protein. The sample gives about 480,000 distinct CDR3 sequences, about 12% of which show up once; around 5.8% is in the top ten. Germline CDR1 SGHRS, CDR2 YFSETQ. Deletions cut 4 bases from V and 2 bases from J, with 10 bases between. This CDR3 spans 14 amino acids. The TCR sequence derives from a human donor who donated a stem cell graft to a child with combined immunodeficiency. Material: PBMCs from the stem cell graft donor, obtained from the stem cell graft. The chain carries TRBV5-1 and TRBJ2-1; D might be TRBD1 (6 bases). The CDR3 here is CASSPRGPYNEQFF. CDR3 DNA: TGCGCCAGCAGCCCCAGGGGCCCCTACAATGAGCAGTTCTTC.